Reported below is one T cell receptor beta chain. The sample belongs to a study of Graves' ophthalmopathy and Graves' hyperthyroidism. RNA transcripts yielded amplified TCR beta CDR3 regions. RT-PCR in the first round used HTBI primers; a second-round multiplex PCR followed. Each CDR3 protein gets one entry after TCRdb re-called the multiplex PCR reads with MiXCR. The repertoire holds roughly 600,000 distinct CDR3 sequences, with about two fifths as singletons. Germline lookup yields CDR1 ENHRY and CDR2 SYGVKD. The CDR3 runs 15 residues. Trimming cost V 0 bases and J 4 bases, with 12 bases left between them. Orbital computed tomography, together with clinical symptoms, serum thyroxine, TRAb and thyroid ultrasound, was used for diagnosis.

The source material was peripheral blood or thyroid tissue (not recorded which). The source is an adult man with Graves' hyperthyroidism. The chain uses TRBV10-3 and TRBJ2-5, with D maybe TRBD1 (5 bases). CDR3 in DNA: TGTGCCATCAGTGAGTCGGGGCTACCACGAGAGACCCAGTACTTC. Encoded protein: CAISESGLPRETQYF.